One sample yielded the 7 T cell receptor beta chains listed below, sequenced in a study of tumor-infiltrating lymphocytes in primary liver carcinoma. The researchers produced TCR beta cDNA from about 510 ng total RNA with a constant-region primer. Amplification in three nested multiplex PCR rounds with slightly modified ARM-PCR gave rise to TCR beta libraries. Two initial PCR rounds of about 11 cycles each paired TRBV1-TRBV30 forward primers with a C-beta reverse primer. TCRdb itself ran the multiplex PCR reads through MiXCR, one entry per CDR3 protein. The profile shows tens of thousands of distinct CDR3 sequences, approximately 70% of them singletons. From unsorted bulk tissue weighing roughly 17-31 mg, DNA and RNA were co-extracted. The sample was liver tumor tissue from sampling region 1. Subset indicated: tumor region T1, superior pole. These receptors all stem from a man aged 40-50 years with primary liver carcinoma and hepatitis B virus infection.

This clonotype was seen once. The junction and the germline gene differ at one end; a read error may be behind it. The V gene is TRBV11-2, the J gene TRBJ2-2; 7 positions match TRBD2. CDR3 length: 16 amino acids. CDR1 is SGHAT and CDR2 is FQNNGV in the germline V gene. The CDR3 is CAGSLDWASGLGELCF. CDR3 in DNA: TGTGCCGGCAGCTTAGATTGGGCTAGCGGCCTCGGGGAGCTCTGTTTT.

With respect to this clonotype: Germline is not matched at one junction end, which may reflect a read error. V and J are TRBV12-3 or TRBV12-4 and TRBJ1-4; TRBD1 aligns across 10 bases. The CDR3 spans 16 residues. The CDR3 DNA reads TGTGCCAGCAGTTTGGACAGGGGGGGAACAAATGAAAGACTGTTTTTT. Protein product: CASSLDRGGTNERLFF.

This clonotype was found many times. The chain is built from TRBV11-1 and TRBJ2-4; 12 bases map to TRBD2. After removal of 3 bases from V and 1 base from J, the junction contained 4 bases not matched to a gene. The germline V gene encodes CDR1 SGHAT and CDR2 FQDESV (reference sequence). The CDR3 has 17 amino acids. The CDR3 loop reads CASSFPGTSGAKNIQYF. The CDR3 DNA is TGTGCCAGCAGCTTTCCCGGGACTAGCGGGGCCAAAAACATTCAGTACTTC.

As to this clonotype: Germline and junction disagree at one end, which may indicate a read error. The chain uses TRBV6-5 and TRBJ2-5, with 11 bases identical to TRBD2. The germline gives CDR1 MNHEY, CDR2 SVGAGI. The CDR3 consists of 15 residues. CDR3 protein: CVSRSTSGVKETQYF. In DNA form, the CDR3 reads TGTGTCAGCAGATCGACTAGCGGGGTCAAAGAGACCCAGTACTTC.

This rearrangement joins TRBV6-1 to TRBJ2-7; D gene unclear. CDR3 length equals 13 residues. Germline assignment: CDR1 MNHNS and CDR2 SASEGT. CDR3 in DNA: TGTGATAGCAGTCTCGATGAATCCTACGAGCAGTACTTC. It translates to CDSSLDESYEQYF.

This clonotype occurred many times. At one boundary the junction diverges from the germline segment, which might be a read error. The chain combines TRBV6-5 with TRBJ2-1; D is unclear. Germline CDR1 is MNHEY and CDR2 is SVGAGI. The length of the CDR3 is 12 residues. CDR3 bases: TGTGCCAGCAGTTACTCGAACAAGGAGCAGTTCTTC. Its translation: CASSYSNKEQFF.

Points on this clonotype: A read error may produce the germline difference seen at one junction end. The rearrangement joins TRBV28 to TRBJ1-2; D gene ambiguous. Germline CDR1 reads MDHEN; CDR2 reads SYDVKM. The CDR3 is 15 residues long. The CDR3 protein is CANSPERAANYGYTF. The CDR3 DNA follows: TGTGCCAACAGTCCTGAACGGGCAGCTAACTATGGCTACACCTTC.